This TCR beta chain was recorded in a study of radiation and T cells in renal cell carcinoma. Clones were read by immunoSEQ multiplex PCR, and TCRdb kept only the in-frame ones, dropping some. Here the sample spans 17,000 or so clones, around 50% being singletons. Study findings and constraints: Dominant CDR3 motifs were more common in irradiated tumors than controls. From baseline, blood top tumor clonotypes peaked at 2 weeks post-radiation. Irradiated tumors had higher TCR clonality than control tumors.

Treatment given: 15 Gy SBRT to primary tumor, nephrectomy 4 weeks later. Nephrectomy followed 15 Gy stereotactic body radiation by 4 weeks. Germline values: CDR1 LGHNT, CDR2 FRNRAP. V was shortened by 3 bases and J by 0 bases, with 9 bases between the two germline ends. The CDR3 length is 15 residues. Comment on this clone: Antigen unknown.

The material sequenced was tumor tissue, taken from a patient whose treatment included radiotherapy and nephrectomy. The clonotype comes from a man aged 45-65 years with renal cell carcinoma. This chain connects TRBV12-5 to TRBJ2-1; no reliable D call. The CDR3 here is CASGLDRSSYNEQFF. For the CDR3, the DNA is TGTGCTAGTGGTTTAGACCGTAGCTCCTACAATGAGCAGTTCTTC.